This T cell receptor (beta chain) was captured by sequencing in a study of shared clonotypes between healthy human individuals. TCRdb keeps only in-frame clones here, not all; method: immunoSEQ multiplex PCR. The sample includes a few hundred thousand clones, roughly 84% of them seen just once. V shed 0 bases and J shed 4 bases, with 10 bases lying between them. This CDR3 region has 15 residues. The V gene's germline CDR1 is SGHVS and CDR2 FQNEAQ. Findings and limits, study-wide: Rarefaction showed sorted-subset sequencing was incomplete despite large depth. Larger richness was generally estimated for naive than memory subsets.

To note about this clone: Its matching antigen is unknown.

This TCR was sampled from a man aged 18-30 years in good health. The chain recombines TRBV7-8 with TRBJ1-3; unclear D gene. Sequences were obtained from memory CD8+ T cells sorted from blood. Subset reported: CD45RO+ cells pooled with CCR7-negative TemRA cells. The CDR3 sequence: CASSLARRGGNTIYF. CDR3 DNA sequence: TGTGCCAGCAGCTTAGCGCGTCGTGGGGGAAACACCATATATTTT.